Listed below are T cell receptor beta chains from one sample, sequenced in a study of T cells after yellow fever vaccination. MiXCR, run by TCRdb on the 5' RACE reads, gives a single entry per CDR3 protein. The table includes 600,000 to 750,000 distinct CDR3 sequences, roughly 12% detected once. This specimen consisted of PBMCs, obtained on the day of the yellow fever booster vaccination. The origin of the receptors is a man aged 30 to 39 who received the YFV17D yellow fever vaccine. Each CDR3 is given with its conserved first and last residue. A D gene is named only where the DNA matches it firmly. Clone size is shown for a subset of rows, as once, few, many or a class of expanded clone.

v_call	d_call	j_call	clone_size	cdr3_aa	cdr3_nt
TRBV6-2/TRBV6-3	.	TRBJ1-1	few	CASRYREGNTEAFF	TGTGCCAGCAGGTACAGGGAAGGGAACACTGAAGCTTTCTTT
TRBV7-2	.	TRBJ1-2	many	CASSSSYDYGYTF	TGTGCCAGCAGCTCTAGTTACGACTATGGCTACACCTTC
TRBV3-1	TRBD1	TRBJ2-7	.	CASSQPGQGEYEQYF	TGTGCCAGCAGCCAACCGGGACAGGGGGAATACGAGCAGTACTTC
TRBV15	.	TRBJ2-4	.	CATSRDWVMGTYGIQYF	TGTGCCACCAGCAGAGATTGGGTAATGGGGACGTATGGCATTCAGTACTTC
TRBV14	TRBD2	TRBJ2-1	.	CASSPLAGVGEQFF	TGTGCCAGCAGCCCACTAGCGGGAGTTGGTGAGCAGTTCTTC
TRBV27	TRBD1	TRBJ2-7	.	CASGTGRSLDEQYF	TGTGCCAGCGGGACAGGGCGGAGTCTGGACGAGCAGTACTTC
TRBV7-2	.	TRBJ2-7	.	CASSLEAGSNDEQYF	TGTGCCAGCAGCTTAGAGGCGGGAAGTAACGACGAGCAGTACTTC
TRBV7-2	TRBD2	TRBJ2-1	few	CASSLVGGTSGYNEQFF	TGTGCCAGCAGCTTAGTGGGGGGGACTAGCGGGTACAATGAGCAGTTCTTC
TRBV6-5	TRBD2	TRBJ2-3	few	CASSYSSLAGPDTQYF	TGTGCCAGCAGTTACTCGTCCCTAGCGGGACCAGATACGCAGTATTTT
TRBV7-2	.	TRBJ2-7	many	CASSFFDSRPNYEQYF	TGTGCCAGCAGCTTCTTCGACAGTAGGCCAAACTACGAGCAGTACTTC
TRBV7-2	TRBD1	TRBJ1-1	many	CASSFQGASTEAFF	TGTGCCAGCAGCTTTCAGGGGGCGAGTACTGAAGCTTTCTTT
TRBV4-2	.	TRBJ1-2	few	CASSQVGPPRGYTF	TGTGCCAGCAGCCAAGTCGGCCCGCCCCGTGGCTACACCTTC
TRBV20-1	TRBD2	TRBJ2-6	few	CSASLAGMHGANVLTF	TGCAGTGCTAGTCTAGCGGGAATGCATGGGGCCAACGTCCTGACTTTC
TRBV25-1	TRBD2	TRBJ2-7	.	CASSSLSGRAKEQYF	TGTGCCAGCAGCTCCCTCAGCGGGAGGGCGAAAGAGCAGTACTTC
TRBV5-6	.	TRBJ2-1	few	CASSLTGYEQFF	TGTGCCAGCAGCTTGACAGGGTATGAGCAGTTCTTC
TRBV2	TRBD2	TRBJ2-7	.	CASRFGTSGTYEQYF	TGTGCCAGCAGATTCGGGACTAGCGGTACCTACGAGCAGTACTTC
TRBV7-2	.	TRBJ1-2	.	CASQGINYGYTF	TGTGCCAGCCAAGGAATTAACTATGGCTACACCTTC
TRBV12-3/TRBV12-4	TRBD1	TRBJ2-1	.	CASSSRDRVSNEQFF	TGTGCCAGCAGTTCCCGGGACAGGGTCTCCAATGAGCAGTTCTTC
TRBV12-3/TRBV12-4	.	TRBJ1-2	few	CASSLGEEGYTF	TGTGCCAGCAGTTTGGGGGAAGAGGGCTACACCTTC
TRBV9	.	TRBJ2-2	few	CASSVVRGGELFF	TGTGCCAGCAGCGTAGTCCGAGGAGGGGAGCTGTTTTTT
TRBV5-1	.	TRBJ2-5	many	CASSADYQGTQYF	TGCGCCAGCAGCGCGGACTACCAAGGGACCCAGTACTTC
TRBV29-1	.	TRBJ1-1	few	CSVENPARLNTEAFF	TGCAGCGTTGAAAACCCGGCCAGGTTGAACACTGAAGCTTTCTTT
TRBV20-1	.	TRBJ1-5	few	CSARGGVGQPQHF	TGCAGTGCTAGAGGGGGGGTTGGTCAGCCCCAGCATTTT
TRBV7-6	.	TRBJ2-7	.	CASSLGLASLGEQYF	TGTGCCAGCAGCTTAGGGCTGGCGTCCCTAGGGGAGCAGTACTTC
TRBV5-4	.	TRBJ2-5	few	CASSLGLEGLETQYF	TGTGCCAGCAGCTTGGGCCTCGAGGGCTTAGAGACCCAGTACTTC
TRBV20-1	TRBD1	TRBJ1-2	few	CSARDLDRDYGYTF	TGCAGTGCTAGAGATCTGGACAGGGATTATGGCTACACCTTC
TRBV30	.	TRBJ1-1	.	CAWSLGQNTEAFF	TGTGCCTGGAGCTTGGGACAGAACACTGAAGCTTTCTTT
TRBV9	.	TRBJ2-1	.	CASSVGVTLRDEQFF	TGTGCCAGCAGCGTAGGGGTCACCCTACGGGATGAGCAGTTCTTC